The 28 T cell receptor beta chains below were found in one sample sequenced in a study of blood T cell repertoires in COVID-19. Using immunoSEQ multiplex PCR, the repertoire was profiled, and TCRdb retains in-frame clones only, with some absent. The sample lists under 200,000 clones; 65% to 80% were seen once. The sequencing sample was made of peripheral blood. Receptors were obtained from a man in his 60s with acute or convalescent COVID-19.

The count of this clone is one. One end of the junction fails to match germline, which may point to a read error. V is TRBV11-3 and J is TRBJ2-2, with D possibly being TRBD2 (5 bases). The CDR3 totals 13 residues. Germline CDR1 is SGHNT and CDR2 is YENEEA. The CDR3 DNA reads TGTGCGAGCAGCTTAGGAGGCACCGGGGAGCTGTTTTTT. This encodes CASSLGGTGELFF.

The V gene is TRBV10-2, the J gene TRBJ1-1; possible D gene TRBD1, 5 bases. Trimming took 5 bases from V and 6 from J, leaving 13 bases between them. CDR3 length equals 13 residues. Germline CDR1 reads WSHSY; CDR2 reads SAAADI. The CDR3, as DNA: TGCGCCAGCAGTCAGGGTGGTCGATCTGAAGCTTTCTTT. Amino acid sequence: CASSQGGRSEAFF.

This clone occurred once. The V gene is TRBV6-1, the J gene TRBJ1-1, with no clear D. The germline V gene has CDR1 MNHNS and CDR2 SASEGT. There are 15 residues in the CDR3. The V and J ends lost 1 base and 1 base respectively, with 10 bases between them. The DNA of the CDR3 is TGTGCCAGCAGTGAAGAAGCTAATGGGAACACTGAAGCTTTCTTT. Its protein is CASSEEANGNTEAFF.

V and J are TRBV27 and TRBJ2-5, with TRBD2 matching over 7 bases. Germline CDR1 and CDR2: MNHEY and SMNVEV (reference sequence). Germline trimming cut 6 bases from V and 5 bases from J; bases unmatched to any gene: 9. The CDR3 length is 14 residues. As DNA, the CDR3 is TGTGCCAGCAGCCGGACTAGTAACGGGGAGACCCAGTACTTC. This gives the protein CASSRTSNGETQYF.

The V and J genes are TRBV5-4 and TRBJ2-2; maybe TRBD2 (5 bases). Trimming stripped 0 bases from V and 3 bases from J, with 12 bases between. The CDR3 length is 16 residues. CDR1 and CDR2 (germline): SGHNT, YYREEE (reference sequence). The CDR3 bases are TGTGCCAGCAGCTTGGGCCAAGCGGATTACACCGGGGAGCTGTTTTTT. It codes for CASSLGQADYTGELFF.

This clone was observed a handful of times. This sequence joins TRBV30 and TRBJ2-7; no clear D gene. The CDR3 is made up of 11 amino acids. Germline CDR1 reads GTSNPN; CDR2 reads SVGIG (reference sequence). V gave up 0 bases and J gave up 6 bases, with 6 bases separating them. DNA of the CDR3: TGTGCCTGGAGTGTGGCATCCGAGCAGTACTTC. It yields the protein CAWSVASEQYF.

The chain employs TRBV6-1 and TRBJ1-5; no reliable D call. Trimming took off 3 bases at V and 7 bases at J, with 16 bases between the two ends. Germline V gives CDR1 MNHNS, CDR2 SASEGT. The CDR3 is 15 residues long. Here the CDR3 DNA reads TGTGCCAGCAGTGACACGGGTTGGTCATGGCAGCCCCAGCATTTT. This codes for CASSDTGWSWQPQHF.

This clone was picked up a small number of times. CDR3 sequence (DNA): TGTGCCAGCAGCCCTAGCGGGGGTACTGCTACGCAGTATTTT. As protein: CASSPSGGTATQYF. The chain joins TRBV7-9 to TRBJ2-3, with TRBD2 matching 10 bases. V was pared by 5 bases and J by 8 bases, with 7 bases of the junction left unmatched. The CDR3 spans 14 residues. Germline lookup yields CDR1 SEHNR and CDR2 FQNEAQ (reference sequence).

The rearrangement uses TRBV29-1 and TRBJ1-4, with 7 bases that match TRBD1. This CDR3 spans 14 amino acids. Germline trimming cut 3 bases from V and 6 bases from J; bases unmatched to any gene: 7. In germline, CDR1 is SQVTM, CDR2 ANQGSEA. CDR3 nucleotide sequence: TGCAGCGTTGATTTACGAGGACAGGATGAAAAACTGTTTTTT. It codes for CSVDLRGQDEKLFF.

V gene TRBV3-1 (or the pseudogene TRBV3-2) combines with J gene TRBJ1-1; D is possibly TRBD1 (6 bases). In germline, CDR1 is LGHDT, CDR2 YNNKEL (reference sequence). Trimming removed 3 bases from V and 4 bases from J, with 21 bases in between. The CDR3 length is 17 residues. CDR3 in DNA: TGTGCCAGCAGCCAGCTTCGCCGTCGGGGGGCGACCACTGAAGCTTTCTTT. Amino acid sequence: CASSQLRRRGATTEAFF.

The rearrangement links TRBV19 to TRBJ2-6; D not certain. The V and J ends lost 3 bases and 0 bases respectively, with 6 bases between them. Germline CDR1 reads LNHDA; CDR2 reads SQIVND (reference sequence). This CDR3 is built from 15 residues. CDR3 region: CASSMRFSGANVLTF. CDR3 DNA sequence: TGTGCCAGTAGTATGCGATTCTCTGGGGCCAACGTCCTGACTTTC.

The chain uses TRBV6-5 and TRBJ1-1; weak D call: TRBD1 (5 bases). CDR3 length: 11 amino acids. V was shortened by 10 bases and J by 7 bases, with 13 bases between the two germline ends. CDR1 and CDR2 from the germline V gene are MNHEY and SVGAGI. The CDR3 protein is CATRVRYEAFF. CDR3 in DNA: TGTGCCACCAGGGTGAGGTATGAAGCTTTCTTT.

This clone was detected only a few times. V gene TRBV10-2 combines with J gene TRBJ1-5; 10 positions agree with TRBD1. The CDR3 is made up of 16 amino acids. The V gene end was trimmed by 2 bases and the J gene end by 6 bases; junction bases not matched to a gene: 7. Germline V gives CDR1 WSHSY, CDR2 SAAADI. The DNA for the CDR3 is TGCGCCAGCAGTGAGGGGGCAGGGACAGGGGTTCAGCCCCAGCATTTT. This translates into CASSEGAGTGVQPQHF.

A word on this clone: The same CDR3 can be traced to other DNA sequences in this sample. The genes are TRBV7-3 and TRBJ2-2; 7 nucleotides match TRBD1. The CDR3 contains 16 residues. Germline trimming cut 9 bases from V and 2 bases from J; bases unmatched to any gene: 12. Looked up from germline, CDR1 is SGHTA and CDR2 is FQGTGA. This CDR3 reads CASSPFEGGNTGELFF. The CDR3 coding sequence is TGTGCCAGTAGCCCTTTTGAAGGGGGCAACACCGGGGAGCTGTTTTTT.

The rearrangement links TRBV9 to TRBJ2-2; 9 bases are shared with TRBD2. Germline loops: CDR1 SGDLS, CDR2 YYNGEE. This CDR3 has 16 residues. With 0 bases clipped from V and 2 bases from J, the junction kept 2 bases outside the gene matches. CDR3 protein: CASSVETSGNTGELFF. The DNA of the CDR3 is TGTGCCAGCAGCGTAGAGACTAGCGGTAACACCGGGGAGCTGTTTTTT.

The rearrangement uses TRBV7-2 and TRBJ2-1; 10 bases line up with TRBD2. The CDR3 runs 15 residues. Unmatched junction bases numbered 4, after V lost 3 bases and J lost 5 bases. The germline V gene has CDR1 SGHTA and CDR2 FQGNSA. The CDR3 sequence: CASSFGAGGHNEQFF. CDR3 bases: TGTGCCAGCAGCTTCGGAGCGGGGGGGCACAATGAGCAGTTCTTC. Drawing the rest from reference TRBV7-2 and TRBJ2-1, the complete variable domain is GAGVSQSPSNKVTEKGKDVELRCDPISGHTALYWYRQSLGQGLEFLIYFQGNSAPDKSGLPSDRFSAERTGGSVSTLTIQRTQQEDSAVYLCASSFGAGGHNEQFFGPGTRLTVL.

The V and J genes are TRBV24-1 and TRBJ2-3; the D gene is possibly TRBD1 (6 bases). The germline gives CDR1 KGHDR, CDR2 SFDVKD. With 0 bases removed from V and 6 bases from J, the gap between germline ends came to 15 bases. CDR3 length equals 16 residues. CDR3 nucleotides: TGTGCCACCAGTGATTTGCAGGGGCGGAAGGAGGATACGCAGTATTTT. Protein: CATSDLQGRKEDTQYF.

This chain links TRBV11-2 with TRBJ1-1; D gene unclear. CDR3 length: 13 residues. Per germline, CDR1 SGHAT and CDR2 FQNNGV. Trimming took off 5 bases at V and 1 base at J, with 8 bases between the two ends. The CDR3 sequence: CASSPDWNTEAFF. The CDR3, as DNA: TGTGCCAGCAGCCCCGACTGGAACACTGAAGCTTTCTTT.

The CDR3 bases are TGTGCCAGCAGCCAAGATTTGGGCCCTTACTCCTACGAGCAGTACTTC. As protein: CASSQDLGPYSYEQYF. The V call is TRBV4-2, the J call TRBJ2-7; D is uncertain. Trimming stripped 0 bases from V and 0 bases from J, with 12 bases between. Germline lookup yields CDR1 LGHNA and CDR2 YNFKEQ. The CDR3 extends over 16 amino acids.

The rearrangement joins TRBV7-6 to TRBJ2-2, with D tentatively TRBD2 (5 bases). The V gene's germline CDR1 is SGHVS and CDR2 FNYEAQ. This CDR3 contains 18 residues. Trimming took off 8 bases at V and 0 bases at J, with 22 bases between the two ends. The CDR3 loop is CASPPRRRLFANTGELFF. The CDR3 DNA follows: TGTGCCAGCCCTCCTCGGAGGAGGCTTTTCGCGAACACCGGGGAGCTGTTTTTT.

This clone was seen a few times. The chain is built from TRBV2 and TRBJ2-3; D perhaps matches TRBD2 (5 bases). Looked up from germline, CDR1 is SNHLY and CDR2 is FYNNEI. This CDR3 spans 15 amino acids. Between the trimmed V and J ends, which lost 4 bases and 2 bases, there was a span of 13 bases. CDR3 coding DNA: TGTGCCAGCAGTGGAGGGAACTTCAACACAGATACGCAGTATTTT. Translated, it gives CASSGGNFNTDTQYF.

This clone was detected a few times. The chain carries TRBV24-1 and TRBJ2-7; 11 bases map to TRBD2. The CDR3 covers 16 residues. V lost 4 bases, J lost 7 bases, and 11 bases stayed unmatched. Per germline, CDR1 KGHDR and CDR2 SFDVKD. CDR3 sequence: CATSDITSGGVWEQYF. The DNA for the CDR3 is TGTGCCACCAGTGACATAACTAGCGGGGGTGTTTGGGAGCAGTACTTC.

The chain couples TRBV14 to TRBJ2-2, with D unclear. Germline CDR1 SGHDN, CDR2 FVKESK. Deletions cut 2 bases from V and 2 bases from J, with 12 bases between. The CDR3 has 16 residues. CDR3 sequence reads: CASSQISPGNTGELFF. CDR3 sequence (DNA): TGTGCCAGCAGCCAAATCTCTCCAGGAAACACCGGGGAGCTGTTTTTT. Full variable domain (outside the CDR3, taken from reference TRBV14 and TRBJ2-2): EAGVTQFPSHSVIEKGQTVTLRCDPISGHDNLYWYRRVMGKEIKFLLHFVKESKQDESGMPNNRFLAERTGGTYSTLKVQPAELEDSGVYFCASSQISPGNTGELFFGEGSRLTVL.

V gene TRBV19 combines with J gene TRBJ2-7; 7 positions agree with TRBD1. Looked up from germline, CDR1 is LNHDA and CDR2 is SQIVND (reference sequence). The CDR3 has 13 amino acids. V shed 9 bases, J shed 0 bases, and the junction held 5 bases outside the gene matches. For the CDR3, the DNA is TGTGCCAGCCGCAGGGGGAACTCCTACGAGCAGTACTTC. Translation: CASRRGNSYEQYF.

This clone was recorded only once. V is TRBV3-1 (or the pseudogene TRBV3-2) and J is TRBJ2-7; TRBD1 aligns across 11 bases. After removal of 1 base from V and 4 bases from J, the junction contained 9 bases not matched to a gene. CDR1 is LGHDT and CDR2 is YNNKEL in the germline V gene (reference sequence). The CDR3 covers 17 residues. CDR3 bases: TGTGCCAGCAGCCAAGGTCCTTCCGGGACAGGGGGGTACGAGCAGTACTTC. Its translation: CASSQGPSGTGGYEQYF.

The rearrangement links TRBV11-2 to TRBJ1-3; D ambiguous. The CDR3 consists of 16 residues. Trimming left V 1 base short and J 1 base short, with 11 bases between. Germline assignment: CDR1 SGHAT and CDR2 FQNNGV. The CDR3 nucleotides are TGTGCCAGCAGCTTAGGGTACAGATCTTCTGGAAACACCATATATTTT. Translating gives CASSLGYRSSGNTIYF.

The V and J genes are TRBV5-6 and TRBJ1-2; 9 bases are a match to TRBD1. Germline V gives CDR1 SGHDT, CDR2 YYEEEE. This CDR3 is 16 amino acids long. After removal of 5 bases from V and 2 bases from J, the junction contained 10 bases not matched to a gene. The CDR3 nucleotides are TGTGCCAGCAGATATACTACAGGGGGCGCCAACTATGGCTACACCTTC. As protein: CASRYTTGGANYGYTF.

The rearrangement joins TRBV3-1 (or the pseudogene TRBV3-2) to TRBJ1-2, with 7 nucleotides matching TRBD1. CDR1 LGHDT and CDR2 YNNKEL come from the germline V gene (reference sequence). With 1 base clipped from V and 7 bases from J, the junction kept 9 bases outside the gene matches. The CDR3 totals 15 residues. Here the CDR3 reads CASSQGGVGGFGYTF. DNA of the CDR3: TGTGCCAGCAGCCAAGGGGGAGTAGGGGGCTTTGGCTACACCTTC.